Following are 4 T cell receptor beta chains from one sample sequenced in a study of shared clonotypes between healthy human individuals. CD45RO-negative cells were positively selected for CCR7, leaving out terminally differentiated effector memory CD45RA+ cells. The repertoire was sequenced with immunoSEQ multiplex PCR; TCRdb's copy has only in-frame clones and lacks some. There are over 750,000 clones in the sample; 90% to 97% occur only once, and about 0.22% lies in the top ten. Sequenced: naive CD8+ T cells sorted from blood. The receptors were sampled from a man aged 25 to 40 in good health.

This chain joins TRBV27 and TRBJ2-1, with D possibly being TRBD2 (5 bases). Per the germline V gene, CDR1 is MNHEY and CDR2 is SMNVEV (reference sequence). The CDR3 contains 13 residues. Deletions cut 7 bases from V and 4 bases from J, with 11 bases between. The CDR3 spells CASTSSGYNEQFF. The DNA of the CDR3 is TGTGCCAGCACCTCGTCGGGATACAATGAGCAGTTCTTC.

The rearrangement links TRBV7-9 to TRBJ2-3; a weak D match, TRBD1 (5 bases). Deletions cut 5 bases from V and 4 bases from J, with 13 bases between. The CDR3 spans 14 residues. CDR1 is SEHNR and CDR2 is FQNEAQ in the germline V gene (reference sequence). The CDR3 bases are TGTGCCAGCAGCCTACGCAGGGAACCAGATACGCAGTATTTT. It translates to CASSLRREPDTQYF.

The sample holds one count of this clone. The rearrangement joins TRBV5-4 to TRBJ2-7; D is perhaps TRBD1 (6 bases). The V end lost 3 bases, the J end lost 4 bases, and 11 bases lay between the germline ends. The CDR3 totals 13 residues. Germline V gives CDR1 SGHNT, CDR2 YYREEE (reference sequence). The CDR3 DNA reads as TGTGCCAGCAGCTGGGGCAGGGGTTACGAGCAGTACTTC. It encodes CASSWGRGYEQYF.

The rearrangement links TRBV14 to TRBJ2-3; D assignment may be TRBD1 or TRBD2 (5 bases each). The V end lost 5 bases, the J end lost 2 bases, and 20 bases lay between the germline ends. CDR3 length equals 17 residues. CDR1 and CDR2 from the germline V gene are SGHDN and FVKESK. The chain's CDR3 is CASSSTGTIFLTDTQYF. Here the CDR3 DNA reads TGTGCCAGCAGCTCCACCGGGACCATATTTCTCACAGATACGCAGTATTTT.